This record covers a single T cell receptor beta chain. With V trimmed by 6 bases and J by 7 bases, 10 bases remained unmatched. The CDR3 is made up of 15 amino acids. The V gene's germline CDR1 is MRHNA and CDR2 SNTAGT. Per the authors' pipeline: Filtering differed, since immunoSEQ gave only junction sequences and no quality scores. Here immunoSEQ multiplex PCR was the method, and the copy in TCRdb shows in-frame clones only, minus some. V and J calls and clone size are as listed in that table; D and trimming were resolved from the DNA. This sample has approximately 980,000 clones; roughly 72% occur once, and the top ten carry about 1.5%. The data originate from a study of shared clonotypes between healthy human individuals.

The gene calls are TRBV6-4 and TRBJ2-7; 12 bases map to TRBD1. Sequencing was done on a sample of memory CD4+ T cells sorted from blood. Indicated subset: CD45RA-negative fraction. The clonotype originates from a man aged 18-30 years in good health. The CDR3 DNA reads TGTGCCAGCAGGCACACGGGACAGGGGGCGCGGGAGCAGTACTTC. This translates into CASRHTGQGAREQYF.